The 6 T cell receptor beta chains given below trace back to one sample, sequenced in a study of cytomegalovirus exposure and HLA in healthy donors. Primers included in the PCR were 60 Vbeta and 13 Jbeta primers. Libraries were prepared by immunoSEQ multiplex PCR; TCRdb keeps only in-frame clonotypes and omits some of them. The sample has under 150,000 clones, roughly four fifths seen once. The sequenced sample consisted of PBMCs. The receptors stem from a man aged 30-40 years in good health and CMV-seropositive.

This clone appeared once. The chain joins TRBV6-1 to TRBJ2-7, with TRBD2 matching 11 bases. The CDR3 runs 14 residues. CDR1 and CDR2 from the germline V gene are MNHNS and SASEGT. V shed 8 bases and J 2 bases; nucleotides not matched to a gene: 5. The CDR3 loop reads CASAGTSGPYEQYF. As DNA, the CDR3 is TGTGCCAGCGCCGGGACTAGCGGTCCCTACGAGCAGTACTTC.

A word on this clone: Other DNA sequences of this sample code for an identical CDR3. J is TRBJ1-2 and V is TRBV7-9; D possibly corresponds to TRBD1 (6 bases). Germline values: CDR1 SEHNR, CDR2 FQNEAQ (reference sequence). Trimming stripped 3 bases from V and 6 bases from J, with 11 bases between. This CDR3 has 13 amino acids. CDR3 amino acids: CASSLGAGDGYTF. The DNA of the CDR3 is TGTGCCAGCAGCTTGGGGGCGGGGGATGGCTACACCTTC.

The CDR3 protein is CASSTQGAQPQHF. CDR3 nucleotides: TGTGCCAGTAGTACACAGGGGGCCCAGCCCCAGCATTTT. This chain uses TRBV19 with TRBJ1-5; 9 positions match TRBD1. J lost 7 bases, V lost 4 bases, and 2 bases had no gene match. This CDR3 spans 13 amino acids. In germline, CDR1 is LNHDA, CDR2 SQIVND (reference sequence).

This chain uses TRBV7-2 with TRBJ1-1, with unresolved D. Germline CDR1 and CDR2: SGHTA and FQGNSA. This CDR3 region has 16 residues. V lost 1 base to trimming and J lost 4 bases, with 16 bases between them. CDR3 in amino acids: CASSLGQRGRGTEAFF. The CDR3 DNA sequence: TGTGCCAGCAGCTTAGGGCAGAGAGGGAGAGGCACTGAAGCTTTCTTT.

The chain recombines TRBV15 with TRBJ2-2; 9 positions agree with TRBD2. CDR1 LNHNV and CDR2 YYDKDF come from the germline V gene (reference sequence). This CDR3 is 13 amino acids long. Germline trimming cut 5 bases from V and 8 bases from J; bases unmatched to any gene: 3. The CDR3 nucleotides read TGTGCCACCAGCGGGGGACTAGCAGGGGAGCTGTTTTTT. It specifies CATSGGLAGELFF.

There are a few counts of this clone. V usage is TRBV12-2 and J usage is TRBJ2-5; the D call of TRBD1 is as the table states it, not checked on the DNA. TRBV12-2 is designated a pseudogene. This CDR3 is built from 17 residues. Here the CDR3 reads CASRLGTGGFFQETQYF. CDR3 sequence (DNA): TGTGCAAGTCGCTTAGGGACAGGGGGTTTCTTTCAAGAGACCCAGTACTTC.